Included here is one TCR beta chain sequence, with context. Its antigen is as yet unknown. These data originate in a study of T cell responses to AZD1222 COVID-19 vaccine. Study conclusions and caveats: Clonal diversity was possibly underestimated, and the donors were mostly white British, with more females. Distributed over spike, vaccine-associated CD4 TCRs predominated at 160-218 and 743-854. Baseline serology detected seropositivity in only 5 to 7 AZD1222 recipients. Unmutated variant regions are reportedly targeted by nearly half of spike-specific TCRs.

Trimming pared 0 bases from V and 5 bases from J, leaving 11 bases between. The V gene's germline CDR1 is SGHTA and CDR2 FQGTGA. The length of the CDR3 is 15 residues. Assay: immunoSEQ multiplex PCR; the TCRdb copy retains only in-frame clones and omits some. The table includes around 130,000 clones, roughly nine tenths detected once. Sequencing used peripheral blood, obtained on day 0 of AZD1222 vaccination. This TCR came from an adult in good health. The chain recombines TRBV7-3 with TRBJ2-1; D might be TRBD1 (5 bases). CDR3 coding DNA: TGTGCCAGCAGCTTAACCAGGGAAGTTGACAATGAGCAGTTCTTC. This sequence encodes CASSLTREVDNEQFF. Based on the CDR3 plus reference TRBV7-3 and TRBJ2-1, the full variable domain is GAGVSQTPSNKVTEKGKYVELRCDPISGHTALYWYRQSLGQGPEFLIYFQGTGAADDSGLPNDRFFAVRPEGSVSTLKIQRTERGDSAVYLCASSLTREVDNEQFFGPGTRLTVL.